These T cell receptor beta chains were read from a single sample in a study of OX40 agonist ivuxolimab in advanced cancers. TCRdb's table, derived via immunoSEQ multiplex PCR, lists solely in-frame clones and lacks some. The repertoire has tens of thousands of clones, roughly 85% of them found once; the top ten carry about a tenth. The source was CD4+ or CD8+ T cells sorted from blood, collected in a trial of the OX40 agonist ivuxolimab. Receptors originate from an adult with an advanced solid tumor such as melanoma, head and neck, liver or kidney cancer. Each CDR3 is given without its conserved first and last residue. The order of the fields is J gene, V gene, CDR3 protein.

TRBJ1-5 | TRBV4-1 | ASSPLGGQPQH
TRBJ2-3 | TRBV6-1 | ASVQGYGTDTQY
TRBJ1-5 | TRBV28 | ASSSQGSWSNQPQH
TRBJ2-1 | TRBV9 | ASSVDGQGLDEQF
TRBJ1-5 | TRBV28 | ASTSAGKVGNQPQH
TRBJ2-3 | TRBV7-2 | ASSFGQRTDTQY
TRBJ1-2 | TRBV4-1 | ASSPMGTRAPNYGYT
TRBJ2-7 | TRBV13 | ASSFRDHSYEQY
TRBJ2-7 | TRBV4-3 | ASSQETGAVYEQY
TRBJ2-5 | TRBV27 | ASSPMGQYQETQY
TRBJ2-1 | TRBV29-1 | SVEGGRVNEQF
TRBJ2-5 | TRBV27 | ASKTRAHWETQY
TRBJ1-1 | TRBV27 | ASSLLAAAEAF
TRBJ1-6 | TRBV5-4 | ASSLQGVESPLH
TRBJ2-2 | TRBV5-8 | ASSLGDRNTGELF
TRBJ1-1 | TRBV28 | ASSILNTEAF
TRBJ1-2 | TRBV18 | ASSPLNDNYGYT
TRBJ1-5 | TRBV6-1 | ASSVDGNQPQH
TRBJ2-2 | TRBV5-4 | ASRLAAGGLDTGELF
TRBJ1-4 | TRBV15 | ATSRDGQGHEKLF
TRBJ2-7 | TRBV7-2 | ASSLPGLYEQY
TRBJ1-2 | TRBV18 | ASSQGQGANYGYT
TRBJ1-1 | TRBV18 | ASSGTGRTEAF
TRBJ2-3 | TRBV7-6 | ASSLVRGGADTQY
TRBJ1-1 | TRBV5-5 | ASSGRRGNTEAF
TRBJ1-1 | TRBV6-5 | ASSYRGLGLAF
TRBJ2-3 | TRBV12-5 | ASGLGGTDTQY
TRBJ1-6 | TRBV19 | ASSIGVGNSPLH
TRBJ2-3 | TRBV5-1 | ASSLERGRDTQY
TRBJ1-1 | TRBV25-1 | ASSEDIEAF
TRBJ1-2 | TRBV7-9 | ASSITQGRANYGYT
TRBJ2-2 | TRBV5-1 | ASSYAGANTGELF
TRBJ1-3 | TRBV5-6 | ASSKLTGGEAGNTIY